The source of this T cell receptor beta chain is a study of control samples from healthy donors and cancer patients. Germline trimming cut 5 bases from V and 6 bases from J; bases unmatched to any gene: 11. Germline assignment: CDR1 SEHNR and CDR2 FQNEAQ (reference sequence). CDR3 length equals 15 residues. Here immunoSEQ multiplex PCR was the method, and the copy in TCRdb shows in-frame clones only, minus some. The sample consists of about 130,000 clones, 91% of them appearing once. The receptor's source is a man younger than 35 in good health. The sequenced sample consisted of blood. This chain connects TRBV7-9 to TRBJ1-1; 8 bases map to TRBD1. The CDR3 loop is CASSLPVTGVPEAFF. CDR3 in DNA: TGTGCCAGCAGCCTACCTGTGACAGGGGTCCCTGAAGCTTTCTTT.